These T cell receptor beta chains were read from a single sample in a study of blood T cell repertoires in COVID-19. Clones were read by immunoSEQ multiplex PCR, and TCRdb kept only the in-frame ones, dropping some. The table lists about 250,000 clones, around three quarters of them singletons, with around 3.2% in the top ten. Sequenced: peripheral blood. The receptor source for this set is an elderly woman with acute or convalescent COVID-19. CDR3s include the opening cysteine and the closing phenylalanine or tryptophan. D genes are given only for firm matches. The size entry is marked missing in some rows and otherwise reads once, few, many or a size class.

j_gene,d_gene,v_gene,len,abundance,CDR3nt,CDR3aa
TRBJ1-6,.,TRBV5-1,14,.,TGCGCCAGCAGCCCCCCGGCGGCCAGATTAGACCTCCACTTT,CASSPPAARLDLHF
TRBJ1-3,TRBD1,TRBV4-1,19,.,TGCGCCAGCAGCCAAGATAGATCGGGACAGGGGTCAGGTGGAAACACCATATATTTT,CASSQDRSGQGSGGNTIYF
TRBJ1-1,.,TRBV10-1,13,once,TGCGCCAGCAAACAAGAACGGAACACTGAAGCTTTCTTT,CASKQERNTEAFF
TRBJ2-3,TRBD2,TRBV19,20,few,TGTGCCAGTAGTCTCCAAGGACTAGCTTCCCAATACCTCTCTAGAGATACGCAGTATTTT,CASSLQGLASQYLSRDTQYF
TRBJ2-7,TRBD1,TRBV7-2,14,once,TGTGCCAGCAGATCCACAGGGGCCCCCTACGAGCAGTACTTC,CASRSTGAPYEQYF
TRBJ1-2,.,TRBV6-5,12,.,TGTGCCAGCAGCGGGGCGGCGGGGGGCTACACCTTC,CASSGAAGGYTF
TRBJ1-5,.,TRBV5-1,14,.,TGCGCCAGCAGCTTGGCCGGGGGTACCCAGCCCCAGCATTTT,CASSLAGGTQPQHF
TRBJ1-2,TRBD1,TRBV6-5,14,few,TGTGCCAGCAGTTCCCCGACAGGGGCCCATGGCTACACCTTC,CASSSPTGAHGYTF
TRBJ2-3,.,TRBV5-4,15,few,TGTGCCAGCAGCTCCCAAAGACTAGTCTCAGATACGCAGTATTTT,CASSSQRLVSDTQYF
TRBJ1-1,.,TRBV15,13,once,TGTGCCACCAGCAGAGATATCTCGGGTGAAGCTTTCTTT,CATSRDISGEAFF
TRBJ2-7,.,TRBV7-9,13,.,TGTGCCAGCAGCTTGGCCAGGGACTACGAGCAGTACTTC,CASSLARDYEQYF
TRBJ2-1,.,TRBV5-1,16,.,TGCGCCAGCAGCGGGCCGCGACCCCCGGGGGACAATGAGCAGTTCTTC,CASSGPRPPGDNEQFF
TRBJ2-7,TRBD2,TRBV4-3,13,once,TGCGCCAGCAGCCACCCGGGACTAGCGGAACAGTACTTC,CASSHPGLAEQYF
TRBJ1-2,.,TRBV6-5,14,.,TGTGCCAGCAGTTACACAGGGAACTCCTATGGCTACACCTTC,CASSYTGNSYGYTF
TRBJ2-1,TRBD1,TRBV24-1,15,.,TGTGCCACCAGTGATGGTACAGGGGGCCAAAATGAGCAGTTCTTC,CATSDGTGGQNEQFF
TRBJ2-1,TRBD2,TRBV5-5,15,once,TGTGCCAGCAGCTCGGCAGGGACTAACTACAATGAGCAGTTCTTC,CASSSAGTNYNEQFF
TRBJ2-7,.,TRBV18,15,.,TGTGCCAGCTCACCACCCGGTGGAGGAGCATTCGAGCAGTACTTC,CASSPPGGGAFEQYF
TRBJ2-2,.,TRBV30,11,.,TGTGCCTGGAGTTGGAGCGGGGAGCTGTTTTTT,CAWSWSGELFF
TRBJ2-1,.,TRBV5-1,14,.,TGCGCCAGCAGCCCTGACACGGTCTACAATGAGCAGTTCTTC,CASSPDTVYNEQFF
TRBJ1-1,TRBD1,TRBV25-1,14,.,TGTGCCAGCAGCCCGGACAGGGGTCGAACTGAAGCTTTCTTT,CASSPDRGRTEAFF
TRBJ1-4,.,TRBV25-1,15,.,TGTGCCAGCAGTGAAGCCTGGGGGGCTAATGAAAAACTGTTTTTT,CASSEAWGANEKLFF
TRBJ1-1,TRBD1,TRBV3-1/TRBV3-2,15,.,TGTGCCAGCAGCCAGGGAGACAGGGGAAAGCCTGAAGCTTTCTTT,CASSQGDRGKPEAFF
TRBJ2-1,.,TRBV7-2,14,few,TGTGCCAGCAGCTTAGCGGTGAGCCACAATGAGCAGTTCTTC,CASSLAVSHNEQFF
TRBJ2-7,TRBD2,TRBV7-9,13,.,TGTGCCAGCTCGCGGGGGTTGAGTAACGAGCAGTACTTC,CASSRGLSNEQYF
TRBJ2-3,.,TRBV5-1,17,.,TGCGCCAGCAGCCCGGGGGTCGGGCTTTCTAGCACAGATACGCAGTATTTT,CASSPGVGLSSTDTQYF
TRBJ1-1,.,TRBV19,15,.,TGTGCCAGTAGTATAGGTAGGGGAAGAAACACTGAAGCTTTCTTT,CASSIGRGRNTEAFF
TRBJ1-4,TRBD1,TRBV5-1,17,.,TGCGCCAGCAGCTTGGACGGGACAGCAACAACTAATGAAAAACTGTTTTTT,CASSLDGTATTNEKLFF
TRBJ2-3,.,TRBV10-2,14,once,TGCGCCAGCAGTGTTCGTGTTAACTCAGATACGCAGTATTTT,CASSVRVNSDTQYF
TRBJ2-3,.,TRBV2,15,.,TGTGCCAGTGGGACTATGGGACAGGGCACAGATACGCAGTATTTT,CASGTMGQGTDTQYF
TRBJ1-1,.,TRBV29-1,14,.,TGCAGCGTTGAAGTGTCACAGGGGAACACTGAAGCTTTCTTT,CSVEVSQGNTEAFF
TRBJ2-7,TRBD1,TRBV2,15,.,TGTGCCAGCAGTGATTTGGGACAGGGGAACTACGAGCAGTACTTC,CASSDLGQGNYEQYF
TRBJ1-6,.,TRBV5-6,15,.,TGTGCCAGCAGCTTGGGCGACACCCCAACGGCGCCCCTCCACTTT,CASSLGDTPTAPLHF
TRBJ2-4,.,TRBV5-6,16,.,TGTGCCAGCAGCGATGACGCCGGGGATGTCAAAAACATTCAGTACTTC,CASSDDAGDVKNIQYF
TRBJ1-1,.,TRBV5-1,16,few,TGCGCCAGCAGCTTGGAATCCTTGGGGGGGACCGTTGAAGCTTTCTTT,CASSLESLGGTVEAFF
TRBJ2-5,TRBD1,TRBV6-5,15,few,TGTGCCAGCAGTCTTTTTCAGGGGGCTTATGAGACCCAGTACTTC,CASSLFQGAYETQYF
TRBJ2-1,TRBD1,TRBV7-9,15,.,TGTGCCAGCAGGTTAACAGGGGGACCCTACAATGAGCAGTTCTTC,CASRLTGGPYNEQFF
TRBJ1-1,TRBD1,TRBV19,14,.,TGTGCCAGTAACCTAGGACAGGTTAACACTGAAGCTTTCTTT,CASNLGQVNTEAFF
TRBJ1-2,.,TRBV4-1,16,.,TGCGCCAGCAGCCAAGTCGGCCAGGGAACCAACTATGGCTACACCTTC,CASSQVGQGTNYGYTF
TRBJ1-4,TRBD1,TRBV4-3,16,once,TGCGCCAGCAGCCAAGATAACAGGGGGAACGGGGAAAAACTGTTTTTT,CASSQDNRGNGEKLFF
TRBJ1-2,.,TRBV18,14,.,TGTGCCAGCTCACCCCAACAGGGCCCCTATGGCTACACCTTC,CASSPQQGPYGYTF
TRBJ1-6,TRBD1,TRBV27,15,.,TGTGCCAGCAGTACGACAGGGACCTATAATTCACCCCTCCACTTT,CASSTTGTYNSPLHF
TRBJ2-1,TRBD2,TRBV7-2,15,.,TGTGCCAGCAGCTTAGAGGGACTAGGCTACAATGAGCAGTTCTTC,CASSLEGLGYNEQFF
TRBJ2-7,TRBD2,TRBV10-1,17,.,TGCGCCACCATCGGACTAGCGGGGGGGCTCTTTCTAGACGAGCAGTACTTC,CATIGLAGGLFLDEQYF
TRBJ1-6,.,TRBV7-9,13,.,TGTGCCAGCAGCTTGATACAGAATTCACCCCTCCACTTT,CASSLIQNSPLHF
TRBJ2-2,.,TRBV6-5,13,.,TGTGCCAGCAGTCCCTTAGCGGCCGGGGAGCTGTTTTTT,CASSPLAAGELFF
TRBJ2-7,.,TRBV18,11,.,TGTGCCAGCTCACTCAGGGACGAGCAGTACTTC,CASSLRDEQYF